A single sample is the source of the 21 T cell receptor beta chains below, sequenced in a study of neurological immune-mediated disorders. Using its own MiXCR run on the 5' RACE reads, TCRdb lists one record per CDR3 protein. This table holds 45,000 to 55,000 distinct CDR3 sequences, about 5.8% found once. The material sequenced was CD4+ T cells from blood. The source of these receptors is a young woman with multiple sclerosis.

This clonotype occurred many times. The chain has TRBV10-1 and TRBJ1-3; D is possibly TRBD1 (6 bases). CDR1 and CDR2 (germline): WNHNN, SYGVQD (reference sequence). Trimming left V 7 bases short and J 0 bases short, with 25 bases between. The CDR3 totals 19 residues. The CDR3 reads CASTPKEQGPTSSGNTIYF. Written as DNA, the CDR3 is TGCGCCAGCACCCCCAAGGAACAGGGCCCAACGAGCTCTGGAAACACCATATATTTT.

This clonotype was picked up many times. The V gene is TRBV10-3, the J gene TRBJ2-6; 9 bases align to TRBD1. V trimming: 7 bases; J trimming: 3 bases; junction bases outside the gene matches: 10. Looked up from germline, CDR1 is ENHRY and CDR2 is SYGVKD. The CDR3 is made up of 17 amino acids. CDR3 nucleotides: TGTGCCATCACCCGGGGACAGGGATTAAGTGGGGCCAACGTCCTGACTTTC. Translating it yields CAITRGQGLSGANVLTF.

This sequence joins TRBV2 and TRBJ2-1, with D maybe TRBD1 (6 bases). The germline V and J ends were trimmed by 10 bases and 4 bases, with 20 bases remaining between them. Per the germline V gene, CDR1 is SNHLY and CDR2 is FYNNEI. The CDR3 extends over 15 amino acids. The CDR3 nucleotides are TGTGCCACCAGAGACGCAGGGGTCATGTACAATGAGCAGTTCTTC. It is translated as CATRDAGVMYNEQFF.

The sample holds many counts of this clonotype. This chain links TRBV21-1 with TRBJ2-2; TRBD1 is taken as the D call from the table, unchecked against the DNA. TRBV21-1 has pseudogene status. The CDR3 has 21 amino acids. CDR3 sequence: CASSKVGTLGQVRGSTGELFF. The CDR3 nucleotides read TGTGCCAGCAGCAAAGTAGGCACCCTGGGACAAGTTAGGGGTAGCACCGGGGAGCTGTTTTTT.

This clonotype was counted at least ten times. V usage is TRBV5-1 and J usage is TRBJ1-1; D is perhaps TRBD1 (6 bases). There are 13 residues in the CDR3. The ends were cut back, 7 bases at V and 4 bases at J, with 14 bases in the middle. Germline loops: CDR1 SGHRS, CDR2 YFSETQ. The CDR3 spells CASARGGLTEAFF. The CDR3, as DNA: TGCGCCAGCGCGAGGGGGGGGCTCACTGAAGCTTTCTTT.

Ten or more counts support this clonotype. The chain has TRBV20-1 and TRBJ1-5, with D tentatively TRBD1 (5 bases). Germline loops: CDR1 DFQATT, CDR2 SNEGSKA (reference sequence). V gave up 5 bases and J gave up 5 bases, with 13 bases separating them. The CDR3 contains 13 residues. The chain's CDR3 is CSAGGRVDQPQHF. CDR3 sequence (DNA): TGCAGTGCTGGGGGAAGAGTCGATCAGCCCCAGCATTTT.

In this sample, this clonotype turned up many times. The chain links TRBV12-3 or TRBV12-4 to TRBJ2-1; 7 bases are a match to TRBD1. J was trimmed by 4 bases and V by 3 bases; bases with no gene match: 9. The CDR3 contains 16 residues. In nucleotides, the CDR3 is TGTGCCAGCAGTTTCAAGTACAGGGGAAATTACAATGAGCAGTTCTTC. Translating it yields CASSFKYRGNYNEQFF.

This sequence joins TRBV3-1 and TRBJ1-5; D is uncertain. This CDR3 spans 15 amino acids. Germline V CDR1 and CDR2: LGHDT, YNNKEL (reference sequence). V was clipped by 0 bases and J by 2 bases, with 8 bases between them. The CDR3 is CASSQDRGGNQPQHF. DNA of the CDR3: TGTGCCAGCAGCCAAGACCGGGGTGGCAATCAGCCCCAGCATTTT.

This chain uses TRBV10-3 with TRBJ2-2; TRBD2 agrees at 13 bases. Looked up from germline, CDR1 is ENHRY and CDR2 is SYGVKD. The CDR3 covers 18 residues. Unmatched junction bases numbered 10, after V lost 6 bases and J lost 3 bases. CDR3 sequence (DNA): TGTGCCATCAGCGGCCCTGGACTAGCGGGGGTCGACACCGGGGAGCTGTTTTTT. It yields the protein CAISGPGLAGVDTGELFF.

V is TRBV7-2 and J is TRBJ2-3; maybe TRBD2 (6 bases). CDR3 length: 14 residues. V was shortened by 0 bases and J by 6 bases, with 10 bases between the two germline ends. Germline V gene lookup returns CDR1 SGHTA and CDR2 FQGNSA. CDR3 DNA: TGTGCCAGCAGCTTAGCAGGAGGGAGTGATACGCAGTATTTT. Protein product: CASSLAGGSDTQYF.

V is TRBV5-4 and J is TRBJ1-1; D not resolved. The length of the CDR3 is 13 residues. Germline V gives CDR1 SGHNT, CDR2 YYREEE (reference sequence). V lost 2 bases, J lost 1 base, and 6 bases lay in between. The CDR3 reads CASSFDKNTEAFF. CDR3 in DNA: TGTGCCAGCAGCTTTGACAAGAACACTGAAGCTTTCTTT.

In its sample, this clonotype was seen many times. V gene TRBV5-1 combines with J gene TRBJ1-6; 7 positions match TRBD1. Germline CDR1 is SGHRS and CDR2 is YFSETQ. The CDR3 spans 14 residues. The V gene end was trimmed by 5 bases and the J gene end by 3 bases; junction bases not matched to a gene: 2. The CDR3 sequence: CASRRDSYNSPLHF. In DNA form, the CDR3 reads TGCGCCAGCAGGAGGGACAGCTATAATTCACCCCTCCACTTT.

This clonotype occurred many times. The chain recombines TRBV6-5 with TRBJ1-1; maybe TRBD1 (5 bases). V shed 3 bases and J shed 6 bases, with 14 bases lying between them. CDR1 is MNHEY, CDR2 SVGAGI, per germline. This CDR3 has 14 residues. As DNA, the CDR3 is TGTGCCAGCAGTTATTCCGGGGGGACTGCTGAAGCTTTCTTT. This sequence encodes CASSYSGGTAEAFF.

The sample holds many counts of this clonotype. The chain uses TRBV24-1 and TRBJ2-1, with 11 bases fitting TRBD2. The CDR3 has 15 residues. Germline V CDR1 and CDR2: KGHDR, SFDVKD. The V and J ends lost 9 bases and 9 bases, in that order; junction bases with no gene match: 12. CDR3 bases: TGTGCCACCGTAGGGCCGGGACTAGCGGAGGGTGAGCAGTTCTTC. It translates to CATVGPGLAEGEQFF.

This clonotype has a count of ten or more. The chain is built from TRBV20-1 and TRBJ2-7; D is unclear. The CDR3 totals 13 residues. Germline V gene data show CDR1 as DFQATT and CDR2 as SNEGSKA (reference sequence). V dropped 6 bases and J dropped 0 bases, with 12 bases sitting between them. The CDR3 bases are TGCAGTGCGTCCCGTTTAGTCTCCTACGAGCAGTACTTC. It is translated as CSASRLVSYEQYF.

This clonotype has at least ten counts. The chain carries TRBV3-1 and TRBJ1-2, with TRBD1 matching 8 bases. Germline CDR1 LGHDT, CDR2 YNNKEL (reference sequence). Trimming at V came to 5 bases and at J to 4 bases, leaving 3 bases not matched to a gene. CDR3 length equals 13 residues. The CDR3 DNA reads TGTGCCAGCAGCGCCCAGGGGGCCTATGGCTACACCTTC. Translated, it gives CASSAQGAYGYTF. The complete variable domain, with remaining parts taken from reference TRBV3-1 and TRBJ1-2, reads DTAVSQTPKYLVTQMGNDKSIKCEQNLGHDTMYWYKQDSKKFLKIMFSYNNKELIINETVPNRFSPKSPDKAHLNLHINSLELGDSAVYFCASSAQGAYGYTFGSGTRLTVV.

This clonotype was observed at least ten times. V is TRBV5-1 and J is TRBJ1-2, with TRBD1 identical over 7 bases. Germline trimming cut 3 bases from V and 4 bases from J; bases unmatched to any gene: 12. The CDR3 totals 16 residues. Germline values: CDR1 SGHRS, CDR2 YFSETQ. The CDR3 coding sequence is TGCGCCAGCAGCTCCGGATCCGTGACAGGGATCTATGGCTACACCTTC. It encodes CASSSGSVTGIYGYTF.

This clonotype was seen once. The V gene is TRBV5-1, the J gene TRBJ1-4, with 8 bases that match TRBD1. Germline CDR1 reads SGHRS; CDR2 reads YFSETQ. The CDR3 totals 16 residues. Unmatched junction bases numbered 12, after V lost 4 bases and J lost 7 bases. Here the CDR3 reads CASSRSRQGKSEKLFF. The CDR3 DNA reads as TGCGCCAGCAGCCGATCGAGACAGGGGAAGTCTGAAAAACTGTTTTTT.

Many counts were recorded for this clonotype. The chain couples TRBV2 to TRBJ1-1; D not resolved. The ends were cut back, 5 bases at V and 4 bases at J, with 8 bases in the middle. CDR3 size: 12 residues. Germline loops: CDR1 SNHLY, CDR2 FYNNEI. CDR3 protein: CASSLDATEAFF. Written as DNA, the CDR3 is TGTGCCAGCAGTCTCGATGCCACTGAAGCTTTCTTT.

In its sample, this clonotype was seen many times. The chain uses TRBV29-1 and TRBJ1-1, with 7 positions matching TRBD1. Unmatched junction bases numbered 1, after V lost 0 bases and J lost 6 bases. CDR3 size: 12 residues. CDR1 SQVTM and CDR2 ANQGSEA come from the germline V gene. As DNA, the CDR3 is TGCAGCGTTGAAGACAGGGGGGCTGAAGCTTTCTTT. It specifies CSVEDRGAEAFF.

This clonotype appeared many times. The chain recombines TRBV6-5 with TRBJ1-6; D possibly corresponds to TRBD1 (5 bases). The CDR3 sequence is 17 residues long. Germline CDR1 reads MNHEY; CDR2 reads SVGAGI. Trimming shortened V by 7 bases and J by 5 bases, and 21 bases separated the two germline ends. DNA of the CDR3: TGTGCCAGCACCACCTTGGGAGCAGGGCACAATAATTCACCCCTCCACTTT. It translates to CASTTLGAGHNNSPLHF.